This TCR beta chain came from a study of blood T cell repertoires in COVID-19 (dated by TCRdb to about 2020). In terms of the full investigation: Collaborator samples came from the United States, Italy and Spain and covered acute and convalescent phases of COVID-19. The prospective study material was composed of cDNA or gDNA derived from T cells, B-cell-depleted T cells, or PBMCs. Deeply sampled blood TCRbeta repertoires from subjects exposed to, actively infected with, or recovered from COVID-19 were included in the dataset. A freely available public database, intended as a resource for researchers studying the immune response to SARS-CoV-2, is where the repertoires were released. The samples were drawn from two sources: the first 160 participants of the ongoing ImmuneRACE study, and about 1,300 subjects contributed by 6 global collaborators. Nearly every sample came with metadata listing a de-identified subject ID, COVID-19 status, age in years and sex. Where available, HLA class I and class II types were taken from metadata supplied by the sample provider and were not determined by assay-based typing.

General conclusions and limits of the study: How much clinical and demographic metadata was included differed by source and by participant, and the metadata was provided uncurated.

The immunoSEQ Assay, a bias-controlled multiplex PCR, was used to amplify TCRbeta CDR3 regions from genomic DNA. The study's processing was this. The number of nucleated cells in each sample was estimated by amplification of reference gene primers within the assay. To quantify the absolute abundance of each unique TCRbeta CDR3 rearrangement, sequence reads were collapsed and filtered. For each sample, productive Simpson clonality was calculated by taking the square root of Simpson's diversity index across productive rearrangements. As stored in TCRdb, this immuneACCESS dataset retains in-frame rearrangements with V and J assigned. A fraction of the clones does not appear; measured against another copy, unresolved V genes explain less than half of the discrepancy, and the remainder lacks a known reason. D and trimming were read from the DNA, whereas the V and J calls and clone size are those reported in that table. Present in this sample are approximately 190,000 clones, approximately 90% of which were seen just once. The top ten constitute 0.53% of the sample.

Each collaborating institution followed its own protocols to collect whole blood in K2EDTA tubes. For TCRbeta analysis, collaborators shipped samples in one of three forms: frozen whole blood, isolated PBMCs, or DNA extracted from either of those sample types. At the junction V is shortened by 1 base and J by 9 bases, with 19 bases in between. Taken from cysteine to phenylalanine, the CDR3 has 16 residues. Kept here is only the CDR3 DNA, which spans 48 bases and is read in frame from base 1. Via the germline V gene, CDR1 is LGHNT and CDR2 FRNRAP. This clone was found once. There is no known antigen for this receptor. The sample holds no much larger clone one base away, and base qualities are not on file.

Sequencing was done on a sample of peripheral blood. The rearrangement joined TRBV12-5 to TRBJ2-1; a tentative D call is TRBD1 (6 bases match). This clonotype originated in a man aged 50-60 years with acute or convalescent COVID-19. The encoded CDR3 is CASGLGQIQGRGEQFF. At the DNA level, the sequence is TGTGCTAGTGGTTTGGGGCAGATTCAAGGCAGGGGTGAGCAGTTCTTC.